The clone carrying this T cell receptor beta chain was picked up a small number of times. The data were obtained in a study of identical twins. TCRdb re-derived calls from the 5' RACE reads in MiXCR, one entry per CDR3 protein. Of approximately 890,000 distinct CDR3 sequences detected, around 12% appear once; the ten largest clones hold roughly 1.6%. V lost 5 bases and J 4 bases, leaving 21 bases between the germline ends. The CDR3 spans 16 residues. Per the germline V gene, CDR1 is MNHEY and CDR2 is SMNVEV (reference sequence). The data also belong to a second study, concerning yellow fever vaccine responses in identical twins. Per that paper: On the reported evidence, twins' vaccine T cell responses seemed partly convergent and partly personalized.

The chain joins TRBV27 to TRBJ2-7; a possible D gene is TRBD1 (5 bases). Sample: PBMCs. The sequence was collected from a young woman in good health. Written as DNA, the CDR3 is TGTGCCAGCAGTCATAGACGACAGTACACACTATACGAGCAGTACTTC. Protein: CASSHRRQYTLYEQYF.